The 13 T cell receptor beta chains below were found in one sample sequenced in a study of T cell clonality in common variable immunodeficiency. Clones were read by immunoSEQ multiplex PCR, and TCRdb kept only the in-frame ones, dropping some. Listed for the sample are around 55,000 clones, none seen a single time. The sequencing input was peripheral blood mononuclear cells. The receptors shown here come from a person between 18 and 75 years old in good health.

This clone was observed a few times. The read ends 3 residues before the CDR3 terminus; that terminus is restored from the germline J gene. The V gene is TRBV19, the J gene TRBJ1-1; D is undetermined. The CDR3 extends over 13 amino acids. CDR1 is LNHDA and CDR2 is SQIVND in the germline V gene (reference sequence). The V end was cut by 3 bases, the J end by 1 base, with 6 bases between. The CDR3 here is CASSIEGNTEAFF. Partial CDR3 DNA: TGTGCCAGTAGTATCGAGGGGAACACTGAA.

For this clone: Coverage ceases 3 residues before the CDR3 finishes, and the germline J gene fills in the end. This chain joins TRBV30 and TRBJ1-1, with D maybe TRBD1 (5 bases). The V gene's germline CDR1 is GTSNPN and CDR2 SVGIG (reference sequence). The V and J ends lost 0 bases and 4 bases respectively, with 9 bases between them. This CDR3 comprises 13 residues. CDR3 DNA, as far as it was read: TGTGCCTGGAGTGTCGTGGGGGGCACTGAA. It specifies CAWSVVGGTE. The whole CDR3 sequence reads CAWSVVGGTEAFF.

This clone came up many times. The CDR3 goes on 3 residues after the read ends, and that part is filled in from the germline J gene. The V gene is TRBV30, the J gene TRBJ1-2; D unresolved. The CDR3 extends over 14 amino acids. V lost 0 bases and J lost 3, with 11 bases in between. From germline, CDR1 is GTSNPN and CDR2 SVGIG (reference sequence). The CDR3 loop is CAWSVTAAYYGYTF. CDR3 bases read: TGTGCCTGGAGTGTCACAGCAGCATACTATGGC.

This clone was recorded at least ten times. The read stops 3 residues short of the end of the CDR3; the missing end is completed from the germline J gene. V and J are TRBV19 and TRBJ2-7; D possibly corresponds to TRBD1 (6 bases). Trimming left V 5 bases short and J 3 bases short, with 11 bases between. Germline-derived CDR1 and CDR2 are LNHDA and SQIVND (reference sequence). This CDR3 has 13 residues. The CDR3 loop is CASSPGVGYEQYF. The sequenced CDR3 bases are TGTGCCAGTAGTCCAGGGGTTGGCTACGAG.

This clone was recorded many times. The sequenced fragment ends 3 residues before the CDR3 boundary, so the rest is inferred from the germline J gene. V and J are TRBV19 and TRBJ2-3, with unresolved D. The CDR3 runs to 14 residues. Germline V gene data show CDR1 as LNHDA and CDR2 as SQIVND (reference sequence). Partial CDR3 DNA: TGTGCCAGTAGTACTTCAACAAATCAAGAGACG. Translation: CASSTSTNQET. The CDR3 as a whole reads CASSTSTNQETQYF.

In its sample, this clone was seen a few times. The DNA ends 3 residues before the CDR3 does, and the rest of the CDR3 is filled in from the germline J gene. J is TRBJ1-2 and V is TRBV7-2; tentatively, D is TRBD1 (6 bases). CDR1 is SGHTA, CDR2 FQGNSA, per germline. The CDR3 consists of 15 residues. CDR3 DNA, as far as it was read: TGTGCCAGCAGCTCCGAAAGGACTAGCGGGGGCATC. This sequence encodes CASSSERTSGGI. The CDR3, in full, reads CASSSERTSGGIYTF.

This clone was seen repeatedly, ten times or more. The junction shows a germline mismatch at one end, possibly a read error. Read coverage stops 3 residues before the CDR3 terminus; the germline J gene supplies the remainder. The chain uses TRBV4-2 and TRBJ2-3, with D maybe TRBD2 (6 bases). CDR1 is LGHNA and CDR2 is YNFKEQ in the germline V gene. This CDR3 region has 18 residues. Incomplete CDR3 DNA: TGCGCCAGCAGCCAAGACTCGCGGGGTATGACGGGCACAGATACG. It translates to CASSQDSRGMTGTDT. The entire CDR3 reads CASSQDSRGMTGTDTQYF.

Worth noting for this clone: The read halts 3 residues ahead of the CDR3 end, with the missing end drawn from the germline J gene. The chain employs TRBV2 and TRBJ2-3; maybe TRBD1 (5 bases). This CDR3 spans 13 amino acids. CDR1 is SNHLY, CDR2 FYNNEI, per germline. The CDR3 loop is CASKNQGNQPQYF. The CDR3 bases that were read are TGTGCCAGCAAAAACCAGGGAAATCAGCCG.

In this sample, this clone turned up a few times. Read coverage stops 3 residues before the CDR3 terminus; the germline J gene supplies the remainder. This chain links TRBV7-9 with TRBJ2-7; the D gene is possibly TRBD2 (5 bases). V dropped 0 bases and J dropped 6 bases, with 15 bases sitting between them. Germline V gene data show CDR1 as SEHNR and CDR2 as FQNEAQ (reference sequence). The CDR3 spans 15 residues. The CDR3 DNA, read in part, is TGTGCCAGCAGCTTAGCGAGCGGCCTCACGACCGAG. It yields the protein CASSLASGLTTE. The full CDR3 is CASSLASGLTTEQYF.

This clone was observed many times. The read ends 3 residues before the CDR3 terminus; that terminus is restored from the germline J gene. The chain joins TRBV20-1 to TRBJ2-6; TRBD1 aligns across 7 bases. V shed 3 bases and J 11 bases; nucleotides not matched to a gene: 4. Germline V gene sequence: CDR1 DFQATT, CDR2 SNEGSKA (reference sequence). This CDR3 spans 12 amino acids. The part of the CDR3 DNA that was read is TGCAGTGCTAGGCAGGGGGTGGACGTC. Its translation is CSARQGVDV. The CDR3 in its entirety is CSARQGVDVLTF.

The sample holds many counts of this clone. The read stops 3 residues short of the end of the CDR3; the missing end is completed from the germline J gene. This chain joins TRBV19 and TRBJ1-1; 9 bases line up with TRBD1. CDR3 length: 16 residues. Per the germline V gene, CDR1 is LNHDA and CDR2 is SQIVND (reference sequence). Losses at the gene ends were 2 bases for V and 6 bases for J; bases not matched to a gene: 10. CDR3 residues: CASSISQGAGEAEAFF. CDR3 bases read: TGTGCCAGTAGTATATCACAGGGGGCCGGCGAGGCTGAA.

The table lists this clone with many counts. CDR3 protein: CASSLTGSGRGNEQFF. The sequenced part of the CDR3 DNA is TGTGCCAGCAGCTTAACTGGTAGCGGGAGAGGCAATGAG. The V call is TRBV7-3, the J call TRBJ2-1; 9 bases agree with TRBD2. The missing CDR3 end, 3 residues past where the read stops, is filled in from the germline J gene. CDR3 length: 16 residues. Germline lookup yields CDR1 SGHTA and CDR2 FQGTGA. V trimming: 0 bases; J trimming: 6 bases; junction bases outside the gene matches: 6.

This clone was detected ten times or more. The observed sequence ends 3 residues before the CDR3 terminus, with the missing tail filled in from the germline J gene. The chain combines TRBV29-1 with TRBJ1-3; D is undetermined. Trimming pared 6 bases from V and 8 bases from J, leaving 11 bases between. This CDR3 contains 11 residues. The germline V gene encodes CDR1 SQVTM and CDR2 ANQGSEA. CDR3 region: CSVAVVDTIYF. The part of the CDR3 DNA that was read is TGCAGCGTGGCGGTTGTGGACACC.